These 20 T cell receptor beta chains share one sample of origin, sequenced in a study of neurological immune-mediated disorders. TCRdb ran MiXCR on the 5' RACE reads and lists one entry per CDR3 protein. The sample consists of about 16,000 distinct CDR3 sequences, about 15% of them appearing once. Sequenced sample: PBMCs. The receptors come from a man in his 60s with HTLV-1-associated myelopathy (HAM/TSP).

The CDR3 region is CASVTQGWGKLFF. CDR3 in DNA: TGTGCTAGCGTTACCCAGGGGTGGGGAAAACTGTTTTTT. This rearrangement joins TRBV12-3 or TRBV12-4 to TRBJ1-4; a possible D gene is TRBD1 (6 bases). The CDR3 contains 13 residues.

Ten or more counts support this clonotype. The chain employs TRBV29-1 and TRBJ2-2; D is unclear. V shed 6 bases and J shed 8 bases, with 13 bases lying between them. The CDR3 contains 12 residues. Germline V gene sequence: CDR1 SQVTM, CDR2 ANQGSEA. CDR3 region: CSVRRQTGELFF. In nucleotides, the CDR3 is TGCAGCGTGAGGCGGCAGACAGGGGAGCTGTTTTTT.

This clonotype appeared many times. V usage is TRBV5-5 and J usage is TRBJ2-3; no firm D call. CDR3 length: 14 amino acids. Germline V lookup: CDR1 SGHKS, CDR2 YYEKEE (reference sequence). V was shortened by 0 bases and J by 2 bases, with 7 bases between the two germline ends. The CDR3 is CASSLDLFTDTQYF. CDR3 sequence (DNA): TGTGCCAGCAGCTTGGACCTTTTCACAGATACGCAGTATTTT.

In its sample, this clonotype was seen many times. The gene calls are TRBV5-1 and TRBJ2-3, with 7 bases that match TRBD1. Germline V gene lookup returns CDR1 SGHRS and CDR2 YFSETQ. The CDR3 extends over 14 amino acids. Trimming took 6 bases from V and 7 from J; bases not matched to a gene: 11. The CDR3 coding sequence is TGCGCCAGCAAGAGCGATCCAGGGGGAAATACGCAGTATTTT. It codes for CASKSDPGGNTQYF.

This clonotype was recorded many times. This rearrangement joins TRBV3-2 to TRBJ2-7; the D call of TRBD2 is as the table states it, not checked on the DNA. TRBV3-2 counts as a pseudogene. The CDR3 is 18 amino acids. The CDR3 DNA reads TGTGCCAGCAGCCAAGAAAAGACTCTAGCGGGGGGCTCCTACGAGCAGTACTTC. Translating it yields CASSQEKTLAGGSYEQYF.

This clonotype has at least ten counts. The CDR3 sequence is CSASMIGQGSNQPQHF. The CDR3, as DNA: TGCAGTGCTAGTATGATTGGGCAGGGCAGTAATCAGCCCCAGCATTTT. V usage is TRBV20-1 and J usage is TRBJ1-5, with D perhaps matching TRBD1 (5 bases). The V and J ends lost 3 bases and 4 bases respectively, with 19 bases between them. Germline CDR1 DFQATT, CDR2 SNEGSKA (reference sequence). The CDR3 contains 16 residues.

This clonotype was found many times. CDR3 amino acids: CATSSLAGGLDTDTQYF. The CDR3 nucleotides read TGTGCCACCAGTTCGCTAGCGGGGGGGCTCGACACAGATACGCAGTATTTT. The chain combines TRBV24-1 with TRBJ2-3; 12 bases are shared with TRBD2. The CDR3 runs to 17 residues. Trimming removed 6 bases from V and 2 bases from J; junction bases left unmatched: 8. The germline gives CDR1 KGHDR, CDR2 SFDVKD.

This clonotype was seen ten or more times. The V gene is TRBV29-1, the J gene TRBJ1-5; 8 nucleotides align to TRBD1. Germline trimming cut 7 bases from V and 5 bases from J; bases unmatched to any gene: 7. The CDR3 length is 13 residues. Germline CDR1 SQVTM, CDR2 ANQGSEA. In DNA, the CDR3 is TGCAGCGCCCGGACAGGGAGGGATCAGCCCCAGCATTTT. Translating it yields CSARTGRDQPQHF.

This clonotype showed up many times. CDR3 coding DNA: TGTGCCAGCAGTTACCCCGGGACAGGGGTAAAGAACTCTGGAAACACCATATATTTT. It translates to CASSYPGTGVKNSGNTIYF. This rearrangement joins TRBV6-2 or TRBV6-3 to TRBJ1-3; 10 positions match TRBD1. The CDR3 runs 19 residues. The J segment lost 0 bases and the V segment lost 2 bases, leaving 10 bases of the junction unmatched. From germline, CDR1 is MNHEY and CDR2 SVGEGT.

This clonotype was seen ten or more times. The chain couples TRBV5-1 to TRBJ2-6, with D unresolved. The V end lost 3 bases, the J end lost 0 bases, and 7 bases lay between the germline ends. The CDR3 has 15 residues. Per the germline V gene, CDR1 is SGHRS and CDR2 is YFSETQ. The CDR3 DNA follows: TGCGCCAGCAGCTCGGACGGCTCTGGGGCCAACGTCCTGACTTTC. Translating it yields CASSSDGSGANVLTF. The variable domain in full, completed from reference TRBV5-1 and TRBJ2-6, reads KAGVTQTPRYLIKTRGQQVTLSCSPISGHRSVSWYQQTPGQGLQFLFEYFSETQRNKGNFPGRFSGRQFSNSRSEMNVSTLELGDSALYLCASSSDGSGANVLTFGAGSRLTVL.

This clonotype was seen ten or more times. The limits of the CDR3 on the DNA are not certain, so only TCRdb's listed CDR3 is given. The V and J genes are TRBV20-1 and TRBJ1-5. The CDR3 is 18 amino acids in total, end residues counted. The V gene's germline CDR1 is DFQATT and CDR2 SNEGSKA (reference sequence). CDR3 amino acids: CSAIPGFLAGGGNQPQHF.

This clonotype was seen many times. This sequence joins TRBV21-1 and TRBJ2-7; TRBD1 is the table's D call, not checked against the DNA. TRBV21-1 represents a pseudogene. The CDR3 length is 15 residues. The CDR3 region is CASDGDGTGTYEQYF. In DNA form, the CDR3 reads TGTGCCAGCGACGGGGACGGGACAGGGACCTACGAGCAGTACTTC.

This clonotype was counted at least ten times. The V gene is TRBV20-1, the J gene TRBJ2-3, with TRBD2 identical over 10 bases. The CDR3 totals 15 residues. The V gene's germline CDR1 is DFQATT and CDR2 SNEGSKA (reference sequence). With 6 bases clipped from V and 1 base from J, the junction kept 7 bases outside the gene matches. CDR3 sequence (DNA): TGCAGTGCGGAAGAGCGGGGGGGCGGCACAGATACGCAGTATTTT. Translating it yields CSAEERGGGTDTQYF.

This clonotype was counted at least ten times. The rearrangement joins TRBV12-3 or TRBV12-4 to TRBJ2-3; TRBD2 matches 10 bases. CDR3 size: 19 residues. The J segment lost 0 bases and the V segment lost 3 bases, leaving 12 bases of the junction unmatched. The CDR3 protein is CASSLASGGHGGSTDTQYF. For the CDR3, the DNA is TGTGCCAGCAGTTTGGCTAGCGGGGGCCACGGGGGGAGCACAGATACGCAGTATTTT.

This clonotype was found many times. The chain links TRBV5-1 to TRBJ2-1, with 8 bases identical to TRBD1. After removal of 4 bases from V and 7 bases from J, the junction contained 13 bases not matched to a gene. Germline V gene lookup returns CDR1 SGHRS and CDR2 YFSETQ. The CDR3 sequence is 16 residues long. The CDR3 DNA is TGCGCCAGCAGCGGAGACCAGGGGGCGCGAGGGAATGAGCAGTTCTTC. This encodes CASSGDQGARGNEQFF.

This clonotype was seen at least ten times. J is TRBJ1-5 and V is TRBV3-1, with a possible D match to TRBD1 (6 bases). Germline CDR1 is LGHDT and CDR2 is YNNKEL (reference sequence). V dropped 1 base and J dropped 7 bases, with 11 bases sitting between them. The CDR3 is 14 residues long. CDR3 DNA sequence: TGTGCCAGCAGCCAAGTGGTAGGGGGACAGCCCCAGCATTTT. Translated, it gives CASSQVVGGQPQHF.

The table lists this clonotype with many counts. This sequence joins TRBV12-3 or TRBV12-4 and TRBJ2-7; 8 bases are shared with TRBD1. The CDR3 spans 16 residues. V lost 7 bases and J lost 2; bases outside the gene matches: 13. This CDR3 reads CASTHGTGELTYEQYF. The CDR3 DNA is TGTGCCAGCACCCATGGGACAGGTGAACTTACCTACGAGCAGTACTTC.

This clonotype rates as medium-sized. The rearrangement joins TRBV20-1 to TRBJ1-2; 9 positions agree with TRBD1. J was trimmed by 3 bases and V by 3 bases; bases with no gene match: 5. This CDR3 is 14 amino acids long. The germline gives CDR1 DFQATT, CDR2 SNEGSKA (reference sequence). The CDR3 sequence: CSARGGQGHYGYTF. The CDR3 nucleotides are TGCAGTGCTAGGGGGGGACAGGGCCACTATGGCTACACCTTC.

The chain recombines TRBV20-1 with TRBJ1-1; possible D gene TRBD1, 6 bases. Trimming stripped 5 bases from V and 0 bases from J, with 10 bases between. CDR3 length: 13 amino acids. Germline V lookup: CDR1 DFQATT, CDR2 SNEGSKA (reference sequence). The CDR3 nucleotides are TGCAGTGCTGGGGGCCTGATGAACACTGAAGCTTTCTTT. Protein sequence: CSAGGLMNTEAFF.

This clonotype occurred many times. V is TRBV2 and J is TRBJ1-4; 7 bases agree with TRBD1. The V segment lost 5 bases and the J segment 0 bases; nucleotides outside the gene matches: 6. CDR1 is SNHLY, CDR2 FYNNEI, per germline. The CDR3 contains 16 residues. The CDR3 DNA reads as TGTGCCAGCAGTTCGGGACAGAGATCAACTAATGAAAAACTGTTTTTT. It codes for CASSSGQRSTNEKLFF.